This TCR beta chain was captured by sequencing in a study of CD8 T cells in Susac syndrome. For the study at large: Each patient with Susac syndrome, at the time of blood draw, was therapy-naive, on corticosteroids, or on intravenous immunoglobulin alone.

Study findings and constraints: Only a relatively small number of individuals were included in the TCR sequencing and HLA analysis.

On this clonotype itself: Its antigen remains unknown.

The CD8+ and CD4+ T cells were negatively isolated, with the TEMRA cells enriched by FACS. V lost 4 bases and J lost 0, with 10 bases in between. The CDR3 is made up of 14 amino acids. Germline CDR1 SGHNT, CDR2 YENEEA. Random hexamers primed reverse transcription of roughly 0.5 to 1 ug RNA. TCRdb fed the immunoSEQ multiplex PCR reads into MiXCR, producing one record per CDR3 protein. The sample has some 77,000 distinct CDR3 sequences, under 95% seen once. The receptor was isolated from a human donor with Susac syndrome. V is TRBV11-3 and J is TRBJ2-7, with a tentative D call TRBD2 (5 bases). The sequenced material came from CD4+ T cells from PBMCs. The CDR3 DNA is TGTGCCAGCAGCTATACGGGGTACTCCTACGAGCAGTACTTC. It specifies CASSYTGYSYEQYF.